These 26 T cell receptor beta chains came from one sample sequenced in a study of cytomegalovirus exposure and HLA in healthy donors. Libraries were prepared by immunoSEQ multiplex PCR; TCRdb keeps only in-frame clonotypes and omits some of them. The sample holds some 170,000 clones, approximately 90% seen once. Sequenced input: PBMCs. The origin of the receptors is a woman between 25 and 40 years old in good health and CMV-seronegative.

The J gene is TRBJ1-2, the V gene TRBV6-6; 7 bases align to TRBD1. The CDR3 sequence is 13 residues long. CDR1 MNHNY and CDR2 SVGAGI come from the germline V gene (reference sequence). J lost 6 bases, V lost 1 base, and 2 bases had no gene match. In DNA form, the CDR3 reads TGTGCCAGCAGTTACTGGGACAGTAATGGCTACACCTTC. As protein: CASSYWDSNGYTF.

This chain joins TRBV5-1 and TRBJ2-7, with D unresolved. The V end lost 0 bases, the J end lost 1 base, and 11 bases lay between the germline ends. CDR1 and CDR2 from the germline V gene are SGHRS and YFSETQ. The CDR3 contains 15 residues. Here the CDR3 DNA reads TGCGCCAGCAGCTTGGAGGCGGATCTATCCTACGAGCAGTACTTC. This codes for CASSLEADLSYEQYF.

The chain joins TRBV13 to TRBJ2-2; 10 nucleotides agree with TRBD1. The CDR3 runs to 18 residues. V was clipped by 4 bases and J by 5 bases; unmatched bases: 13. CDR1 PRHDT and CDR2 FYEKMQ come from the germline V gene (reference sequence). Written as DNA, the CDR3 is TGTGCCAGCAGCTCGCCACCCGGGACAGGGGCGCATACCGGGGAGCTGTTTTTT. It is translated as CASSSPPGTGAHTGELFF.

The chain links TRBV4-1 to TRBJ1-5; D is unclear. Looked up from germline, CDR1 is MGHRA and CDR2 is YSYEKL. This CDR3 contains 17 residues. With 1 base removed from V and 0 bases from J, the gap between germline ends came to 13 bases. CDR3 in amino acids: CASSQAGDTYSNQPQHF. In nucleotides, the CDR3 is TGCGCCAGCAGCCAAGCGGGAGACACATATAGCAATCAGCCCCAGCATTTT.

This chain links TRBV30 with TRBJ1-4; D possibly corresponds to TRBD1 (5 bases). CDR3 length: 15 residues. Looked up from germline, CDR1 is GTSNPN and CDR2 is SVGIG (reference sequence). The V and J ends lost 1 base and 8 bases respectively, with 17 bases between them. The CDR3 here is CAWSASLGPTEKLFF. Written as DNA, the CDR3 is TGTGCCTGGAGTGCATCTCTGGGGCCTACGGAAAAACTGTTTTTT.

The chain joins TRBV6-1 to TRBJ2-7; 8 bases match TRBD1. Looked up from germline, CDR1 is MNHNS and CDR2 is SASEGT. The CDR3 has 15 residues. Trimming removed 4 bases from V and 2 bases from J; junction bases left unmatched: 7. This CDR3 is CASSARQGPAYEQYF. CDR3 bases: TGTGCCAGCAGTGCCCGACAGGGGCCTGCCTACGAGCAGTACTTC.

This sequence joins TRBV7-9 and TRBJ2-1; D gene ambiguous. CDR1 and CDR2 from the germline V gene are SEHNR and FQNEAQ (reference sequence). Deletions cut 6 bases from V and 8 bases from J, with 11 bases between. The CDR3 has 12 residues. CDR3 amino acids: CASSPPGYEQFF. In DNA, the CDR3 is TGTGCCAGCAGTCCCCCCGGGTATGAGCAGTTCTTC. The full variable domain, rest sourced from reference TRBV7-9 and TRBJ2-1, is DTGVSQNPRHKITKRGQNVTFRCDPISEHNRLYWYRQTLGQGPEFLTYFQNEAQLEKSRLLSDRFSAERPKGSFSTLEIQRTEQGDSAMYLCASSPPGYEQFFGPGTRLTVL.

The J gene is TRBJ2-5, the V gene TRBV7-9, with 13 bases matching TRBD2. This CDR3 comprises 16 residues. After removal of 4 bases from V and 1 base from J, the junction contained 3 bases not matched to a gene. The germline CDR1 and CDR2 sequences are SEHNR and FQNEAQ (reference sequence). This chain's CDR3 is CASSYGLAGVQETQYF. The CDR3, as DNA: TGTGCCAGCAGCTACGGACTAGCGGGGGTCCAAGAGACCCAGTACTTC.

The CDR3 DNA follows: TGTGCCAGCAGTTCCCGGACAGGGGGCTATAATTCACCCCTCCACTTT. Amino acids: CASSSRTGGYNSPLHF. The chain couples TRBV6-5 to TRBJ1-6; 10 bases are shared with TRBD1. This CDR3 is 16 amino acids long. The V segment lost 4 bases and the J segment 3 bases; nucleotides outside the gene matches: 3. Germline V CDR1 and CDR2: MNHEY, SVGAGI.

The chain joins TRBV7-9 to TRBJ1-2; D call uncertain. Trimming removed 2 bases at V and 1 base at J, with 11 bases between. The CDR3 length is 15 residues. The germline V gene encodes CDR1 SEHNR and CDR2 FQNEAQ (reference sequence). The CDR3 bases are TGTGCCAGCAGCTTAAGGTCGGGGAGTAACTATGGCTACACCTTC. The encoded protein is CASSLRSGSNYGYTF. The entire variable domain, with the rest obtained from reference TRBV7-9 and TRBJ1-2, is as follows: DTGVSQNPRHKITKRGQNVTFRCDPISEHNRLYWYRQTLGQGPEFLTYFQNEAQLEKSRLLSDRFSAERPKGSFSTLEIQRTEQGDSAMYLCASSLRSGSNYGYTFGSGTRLTVV.

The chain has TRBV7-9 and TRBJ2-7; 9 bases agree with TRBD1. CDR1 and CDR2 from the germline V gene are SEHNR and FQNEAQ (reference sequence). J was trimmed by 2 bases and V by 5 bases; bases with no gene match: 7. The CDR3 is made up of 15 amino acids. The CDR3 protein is CASSTGTGITYEQYF. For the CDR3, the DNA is TGTGCCAGCAGCACCGGGACAGGGATTACCTACGAGCAGTACTTC.

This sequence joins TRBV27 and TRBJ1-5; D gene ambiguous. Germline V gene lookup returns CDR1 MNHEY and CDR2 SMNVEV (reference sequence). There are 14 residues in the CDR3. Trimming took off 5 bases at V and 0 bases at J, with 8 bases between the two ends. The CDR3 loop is CASSVIYSNQPQHF. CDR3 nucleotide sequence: TGTGCCAGCAGTGTAATATATAGCAATCAGCCCCAGCATTTT.

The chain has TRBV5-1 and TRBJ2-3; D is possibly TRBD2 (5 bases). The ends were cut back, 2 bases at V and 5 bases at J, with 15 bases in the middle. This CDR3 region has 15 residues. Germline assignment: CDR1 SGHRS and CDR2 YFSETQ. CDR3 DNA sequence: TGCGCCAGCAGCTTAGACGGGGTTGCGGTAGATACGCAGTATTTT. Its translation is CASSLDGVAVDTQYF.

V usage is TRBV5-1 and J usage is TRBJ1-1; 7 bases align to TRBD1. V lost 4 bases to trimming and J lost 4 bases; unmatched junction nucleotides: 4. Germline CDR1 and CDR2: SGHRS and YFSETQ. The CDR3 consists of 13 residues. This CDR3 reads CASSEPGGTEAFF. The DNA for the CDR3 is TGCGCCAGCAGCGAGCCAGGGGGCACTGAAGCTTTCTTT.

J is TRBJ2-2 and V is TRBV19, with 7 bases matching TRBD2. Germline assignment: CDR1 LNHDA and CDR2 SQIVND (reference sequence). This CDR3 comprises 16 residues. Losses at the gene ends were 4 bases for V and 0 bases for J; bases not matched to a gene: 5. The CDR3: CASSTGGGANTGELFF. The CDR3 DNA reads TGTGCCAGTAGTACGGGCGGGGGAGCGAACACCGGGGAGCTGTTTTTT. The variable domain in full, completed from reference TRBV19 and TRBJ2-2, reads DGGITQSPKYLFRKEGQNVTLSCEQNLNHDAMYWYRQDPGQGLRLIYYSQIVNDFQKGDIAEGYSVSREKKESFPLTVTSAQKNPTAFYLCASSTGGGANTGELFFGEGSRLTVL.

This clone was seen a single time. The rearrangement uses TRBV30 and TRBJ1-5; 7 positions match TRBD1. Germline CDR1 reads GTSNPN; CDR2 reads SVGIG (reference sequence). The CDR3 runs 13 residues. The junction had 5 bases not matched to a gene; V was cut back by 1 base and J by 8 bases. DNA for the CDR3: TGTGCCTGGAGTGGACAGGGTAGTGAGCCCCAGCATTTT. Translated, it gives CAWSGQGSEPQHF.

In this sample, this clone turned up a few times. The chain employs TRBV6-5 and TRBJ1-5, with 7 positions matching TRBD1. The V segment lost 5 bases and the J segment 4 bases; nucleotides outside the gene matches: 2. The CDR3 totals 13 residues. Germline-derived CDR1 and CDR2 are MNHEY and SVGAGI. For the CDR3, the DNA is TGTGCCAGCAGTACAGGGGTAAATCAGCCCCAGCATTTT. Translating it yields CASSTGVNQPQHF.

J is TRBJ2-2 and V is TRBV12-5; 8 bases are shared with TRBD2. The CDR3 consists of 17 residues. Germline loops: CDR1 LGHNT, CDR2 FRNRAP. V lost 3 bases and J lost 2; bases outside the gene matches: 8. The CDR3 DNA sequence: TGTGCTAGTGGTTTCCTCGCGGGGGGCCCCAACACCGGGGAGCTGTTTTTT. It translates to CASGFLAGGPNTGELFF.

CDR3 nucleotides: TGTGCCAGCAGCCCCTCCGGGGAAGAGACCCAGTACTTC. It codes for CASSPSGEETQYF. This chain links TRBV11-3 with TRBJ2-5; D might be TRBD2 (5 bases). Germline V gene sequence: CDR1 SGHNT, CDR2 YENEEA. Trimming cost V 5 bases and J 3 bases, with 10 bases left between them. The CDR3 runs to 13 residues.

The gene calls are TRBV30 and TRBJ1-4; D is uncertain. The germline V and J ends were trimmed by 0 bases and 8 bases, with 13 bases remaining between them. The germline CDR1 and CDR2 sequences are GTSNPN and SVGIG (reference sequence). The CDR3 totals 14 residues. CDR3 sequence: CAWSVSEDWEKLFF. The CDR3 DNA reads TGTGCCTGGAGTGTAAGTGAGGACTGGGAAAAACTGTTTTTT.

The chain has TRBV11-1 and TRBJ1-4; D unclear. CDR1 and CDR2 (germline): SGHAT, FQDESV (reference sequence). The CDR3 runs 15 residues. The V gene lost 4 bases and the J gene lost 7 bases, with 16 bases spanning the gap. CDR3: CASSSDTIRSEKLFF. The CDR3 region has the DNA TGTGCCAGCAGCTCAGACACCATTCGTAGTGAAAAACTGTTTTTT.

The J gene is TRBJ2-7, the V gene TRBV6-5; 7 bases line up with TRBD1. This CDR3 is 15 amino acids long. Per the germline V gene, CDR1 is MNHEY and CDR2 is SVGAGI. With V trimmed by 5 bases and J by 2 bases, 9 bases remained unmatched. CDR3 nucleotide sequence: TGTGCCAGCAGTCCCGACAGGGATCGAGCCTACGAGCAGTACTTC. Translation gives CASSPDRDRAYEQYF.

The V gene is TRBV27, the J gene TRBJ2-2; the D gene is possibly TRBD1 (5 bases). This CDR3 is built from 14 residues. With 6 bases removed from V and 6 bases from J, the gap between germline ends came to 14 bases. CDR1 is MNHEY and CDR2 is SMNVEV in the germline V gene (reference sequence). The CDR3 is CASRDRSAPGELFF. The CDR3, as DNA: TGTGCCAGCAGAGACAGAAGCGCTCCCGGGGAGCTGTTTTTT.

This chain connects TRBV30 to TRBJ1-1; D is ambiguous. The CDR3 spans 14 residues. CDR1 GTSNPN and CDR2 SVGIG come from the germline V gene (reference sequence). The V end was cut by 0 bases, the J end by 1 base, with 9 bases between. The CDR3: CAWSVPGTNTEAFF. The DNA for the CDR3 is TGTGCCTGGAGTGTACCAGGTACGAACACTGAAGCTTTCTTT.

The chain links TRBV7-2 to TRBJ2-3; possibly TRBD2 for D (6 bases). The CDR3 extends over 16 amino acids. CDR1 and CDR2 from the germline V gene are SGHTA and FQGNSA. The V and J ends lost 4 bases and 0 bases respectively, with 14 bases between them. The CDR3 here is CASSSDLAVSTDTQYF. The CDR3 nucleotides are TGTGCCAGCAGCTCCGATTTAGCGGTGAGCACAGATACGCAGTATTTT.

The chain's CDR3 is CASSLAQTTEAFF. As DNA, the CDR3 is TGCGCCAGCAGCTTGGCACAGACCACTGAAGCTTTCTTT. The rearrangement uses TRBV5-1 and TRBJ1-1; D not certain. The germline gives CDR1 SGHRS, CDR2 YFSETQ. This CDR3 region has 13 residues. Trimming shortened V by 0 bases and J by 4 bases, and 7 bases separated the two germline ends. Drawing the rest from reference TRBV5-1 and TRBJ1-1, the complete variable domain is KAGVTQTPRYLIKTRGQQVTLSCSPISGHRSVSWYQQTPGQGLQFLFEYFSETQRNKGNFPGRFSGRQFSNSRSEMNVSTLELGDSALYLCASSLAQTTEAFFGQGTRLTVV.